One sample yielded the 24 T cell receptor beta chains listed below, sequenced in a study of T cell responses to AZD1222 COVID-19 vaccine. Profiled with immunoSEQ multiplex PCR; TCRdb holds only in-frame clones, not every one. The profile shows approximately 28,000 clones, 93% of them singletons. Source: peripheral blood, taken on day 0 of AZD1222 vaccination. The receptors come from an adult in good health.

This sequence joins TRBV7-2 and TRBJ2-5; 10 nucleotides match TRBD2. Unmatched junction bases numbered 20, after V lost 5 bases and J lost 5 bases. CDR1 and CDR2 from the germline V gene are SGHTA and FQGNSA. The length of the CDR3 is 19 residues. CDR3 amino acids: CASSPRWGTSVLLTETQYF. CDR3 in DNA: TGTGCCAGCAGCCCTAGATGGGGGACTAGCGTATTATTAACTGAGACCCAGTACTTC.

The rearrangement joins TRBV4-1 to TRBJ1-1, with no clear D. The length of the CDR3 is 14 residues. V lost 3 bases and J 2 bases, leaving 10 bases between the germline ends. Germline V gives CDR1 MGHRA, CDR2 YSYEKL. The CDR3 region has the DNA TGCGCCAGCAGCCACGAAGGGTTTAACACTGAAGCTTTCTTT. It translates to CASSHEGFNTEAFF.

J is TRBJ2-5 and V is TRBV3-1 (or the pseudogene TRBV3-2), with 9 bases matching TRBD1. The CDR3 has 17 residues. V trimming: 4 bases; J trimming: 4 bases; junction bases outside the gene matches: 13. Germline V gene data show CDR1 as LGHDT and CDR2 as YNNKEL (reference sequence). As DNA, the CDR3 is TGTGCCAGCAGCCGAAAGGCCGGGACAGGGTTAGCAGAGACCCAGTACTTC. It specifies CASSRKAGTGLAETQYF.

This clone has just a few counts. The CDR3 sequence is CASSIGRTEAFF. The CDR3 DNA reads as TGTGCCAGTAGTATTGGTCGCACTGAAGCTTTCTTT. This rearrangement joins TRBV19 to TRBJ1-1; D gene unclear. Germline V gives CDR1 LNHDA, CDR2 SQIVND (reference sequence). This CDR3 is 12 amino acids long. Trimming took 3 bases from V and 4 from J, leaving 6 bases between them.

The rearrangement uses TRBV4-2 and TRBJ1-2; possibly TRBD1 for D (5 bases). The CDR3 consists of 11 residues. The ends were cut back, 5 bases at V and 8 bases at J, with 9 bases in the middle. Per germline, CDR1 LGHNA and CDR2 YNFKEQ. The CDR3 nucleotides are TGTGCCAGCAGCTTCAGGGAAGGCTACACCTTC. This gives the protein CASSFREGYTF.

The chain is built from TRBV7-9 and TRBJ1-5; no firm D call. CDR1 and CDR2 (germline): SEHNR, FQNEAQ (reference sequence). V lost 1 base and J 2 bases, leaving 6 bases between the germline ends. The CDR3 loop spans 14 amino acids. CDR3: CASSLGSGNQPQHF. CDR3 in DNA: TGTGCCAGCAGCTTAGGGTCAGGCAATCAGCCCCAGCATTTT. The whole variable domain, remainder taken from reference TRBV7-9 and TRBJ1-5, is DTGVSQNPRHKITKRGQNVTFRCDPISEHNRLYWYRQTLGQGPEFLTYFQNEAQLEKSRLLSDRFSAERPKGSFSTLEIQRTEQGDSAMYLCASSLGSGNQPQHFGDGTRLSIL.

V and J are TRBV4-2 and TRBJ1-2; 8 nucleotides align to TRBD1. The CDR3 has 15 amino acids. CDR1 and CDR2 (germline): LGHNA, YNFKEQ. Trimming took 1 base from V and 2 from J; bases not matched to a gene: 3. CDR3: CASSQGTGPNYGYTF. Written as DNA, the CDR3 is TGTGCCAGCAGCCAAGGGACAGGGCCGAACTATGGCTACACCTTC.

The J gene is TRBJ2-3, the V gene TRBV23-1; D is possibly TRBD1 (5 bases). TRBV23-1 is an ORF, and what it does is uncertain. Trimming removed 0 bases from V and 0 bases from J, with 10 bases in between. This CDR3 has 16 residues. The CDR3 spells CASSQSRAVSTDTQYF. As DNA, the CDR3 is TGCGCCAGCAGTCAATCCAGGGCAGTTAGCACAGATACGCAGTATTTT.

The gene calls are TRBV6-1 and TRBJ1-6; the match to TRBD1 covers 10 bases. V trimming: 8 bases; J trimming: 9 bases; junction bases outside the gene matches: 4. The CDR3 has 13 residues. Germline V gene lookup returns CDR1 MNHNS and CDR2 SASEGT. CDR3 region: CASWTGGFSPLHF. For the CDR3, the DNA is TGTGCCAGCTGGACAGGGGGTTTTTCACCCCTCCACTTT.

V usage is TRBV29-1 and J usage is TRBJ1-5; D is ambiguous. Per the germline V gene, CDR1 is SQVTM and CDR2 is ANQGSEA. Trimming took off 4 bases at V and 0 bases at J, with 10 bases between the two ends. The CDR3 is 14 amino acids. This CDR3 reads CSVAPGNSNQPQHF. For the CDR3, the DNA is TGCAGCGTTGCCCCCGGGAATAGCAATCAGCCCCAGCATTTT.

This chain connects TRBV2 to TRBJ2-1; 9 nucleotides agree with TRBD1. The CDR3 totals 14 residues. The ends lost 6 bases at V and 6 bases at J; junction bases unmatched: 6. Germline CDR1 reads SNHLY; CDR2 reads FYNNEI. As DNA, the CDR3 is TGTGCCAGCAGGGGACAGGGTACCCTCAATGAGCAGTTCTTC. Encoded protein: CASRGQGTLNEQFF.

V is TRBV7-8 and J is TRBJ2-1; 8 bases line up with TRBD2. CDR3 length equals 14 residues. With 4 bases clipped from V and 10 bases from J, the junction kept 9 bases outside the gene matches. The germline CDR1 and CDR2 sequences are SGHVS and FQNEAQ. The chain's CDR3 is CASSSREGRGEQFF. CDR3 DNA sequence: TGTGCCAGCAGCTCACGGGAGGGCCGAGGAGAGCAGTTCTTC.

This sequence joins TRBV4-1 and TRBJ2-7; TRBD1 might be the D (6 bases). V lost 4 bases and J lost 3, with 13 bases in between. The germline CDR1 and CDR2 sequences are MGHRA and YSYEKL. The CDR3 covers 14 residues. The CDR3 DNA is TGCGCCAGCAGCCTCCGGGACACGGACTACGAGCAGTACTTC. Protein sequence: CASSLRDTDYEQYF.

The V call is TRBV19, the J call TRBJ1-6; 8 bases agree with TRBD1. The CDR3 spans 15 residues. Losses at the gene ends were 5 bases for V and 6 bases for J; bases not matched to a gene: 6. The germline gives CDR1 LNHDA, CDR2 SQIVND (reference sequence). The CDR3 loop reads CASSPQGVGNSPLHF. CDR3 coding DNA: TGTGCCAGTAGTCCACAGGGGGTCGGTAATTCACCCCTCCACTTT. The entire variable domain, with the rest obtained from reference TRBV19 and TRBJ1-6, is as follows: DGGITQSPKYLFRKEGQNVTLSCEQNLNHDAMYWYRQDPGQGLRLIYYSQIVNDFQKGDIAEGYSVSREKKESFPLTVTSAQKNPTAFYLCASSPQGVGNSPLHFGNGTRLTVT.

This chain joins TRBV29-1 and TRBJ2-1; D is unclear. CDR1 and CDR2 (germline): SQVTM, ANQGSEA. The CDR3 runs to 13 residues. V lost 7 bases and J lost 0, with 10 bases in between. The CDR3: CSAPTSSYNEQFF. For the CDR3, the DNA is TGCAGCGCCCCGACCAGCTCCTACAATGAGCAGTTCTTC.

This clone occurred once. The junction departs from the called germline gene at one end, perhaps through a read error. The rearrangement uses TRBV4-1 and TRBJ2-2, with D hard to call. Germline V gene sequence: CDR1 MGHRA, CDR2 YSYEKL. The CDR3 runs 15 residues. In DNA, the CDR3 is TGCGCCAGCAGACAAGCCCAAGGGAACACCGGGGAGCTGTTTTTT. It specifies CASRQAQGNTGELFF.

V gene TRBV19 combines with J gene TRBJ1-1, with 8 bases aligning to TRBD1. The germline V gene has CDR1 LNHDA and CDR2 SQIVND (reference sequence). The CDR3 is made up of 12 amino acids. Losses at the gene ends were 10 bases for V and 1 base for J; bases not matched to a gene: 2. CDR3 DNA sequence: TGTGCCATCGGGACAGGGAACACTGAAGCTTTCTTT. Its translation is CAIGTGNTEAFF. Variable domain in full (rest from reference TRBV19 and TRBJ1-1): DGGITQSPKYLFRKEGQNVTLSCEQNLNHDAMYWYRQDPGQGLRLIYYSQIVNDFQKGDIAEGYSVSREKKESFPLTVTSAQKNPTAFYLCAIGTGNTEAFFGQGTRLTVV.

This chain links TRBV28 with TRBJ1-2; 7 nucleotides agree with TRBD1. Germline V gives CDR1 MDHEN, CDR2 SYDVKM. The CDR3 has 17 residues. V shed 4 bases, J shed 8 bases, and the junction held 19 bases outside the gene matches. In nucleotides, the CDR3 is TGTGCCAGCAGTTCCTCCCCCTCTTACAGGGGCGAGGGGGGCTACACCTTC. Residues: CASSSSPSYRGEGGYTF.

In its sample, this clone was seen once. The V call is TRBV19, the J call TRBJ1-3, with TRBD1 as a possible D gene (5 bases). The germline CDR1 and CDR2 sequences are LNHDA and SQIVND (reference sequence). The CDR3 consists of 15 residues. V gave up 9 bases and J gave up 0 bases, with 15 bases separating them. CDR3 DNA sequence: TGTGCCAGGATTCTGCGGGGGGTCTCTGGAAACACCATATATTTT. This sequence encodes CARILRGVSGNTIYF. Combining the CDR3 with reference TRBV19 and TRBJ1-3 gives the whole variable domain DGGITQSPKYLFRKEGQNVTLSCEQNLNHDAMYWYRQDPGQGLRLIYYSQIVNDFQKGDIAEGYSVSREKKESFPLTVTSAQKNPTAFYLCARILRGVSGNTIYFGEGSWLTVV.

The V and J genes are TRBV29-1 and TRBJ1-2; D is uncertain. The CDR3 is 12 residues long. Germline CDR1 reads SQVTM; CDR2 reads ANQGSEA. V lost 3 bases and J 1 base, leaving 6 bases between the germline ends. CDR3 sequence reads: CSVDWGNYGYTF. The CDR3 nucleotides are TGCAGCGTTGATTGGGGTAACTATGGCTACACCTTC. The full variable domain, its missing parts supplied by reference TRBV29-1 and TRBJ1-2, is SAVISQKPSRDICQRGTSLTIQCQVDSQVTMMFWYRQQPGQSLTLIATANQGSEATYESGFVIDKFPISRPNLTFSTLTVSNMSPEDSSIYLCSVDWGNYGYTFGSGTRLTVV.

The rearrangement uses TRBV29-1 and TRBJ1-1; 8 bases are shared with TRBD1. Trimming cost V 7 bases and J 4 bases; bases outside gene matches: 5. The length of the CDR3 is 12 residues. In germline, CDR1 is SQVTM, CDR2 ANQGSEA. The CDR3 DNA reads as TGCAGCGGCACCACAGGGGGCACTGAAGCTTTCTTT. Protein: CSGTTGGTEAFF.

The chain carries TRBV12-3 or TRBV12-4 and TRBJ1-1, with no clear D. The CDR3 length is 12 residues. V dropped 6 bases and J dropped 8 bases, with 13 bases sitting between them. The CDR3 nucleotides are TGTGCCAGCAGATCTTCTGTAGCCGAAGCTTTCTTT. Translating it yields CASRSSVAEAFF.

This clone has a single count. V and J are TRBV15 and TRBJ1-6; TRBD1 might be the D (5 bases). Trimming removed 1 base from V and 7 bases from J, with 17 bases in between. The CDR3 contains 17 residues. Germline CDR1 is LNHNV and CDR2 is YYDKDF (reference sequence). In DNA, the CDR3 is TGTGCCACCAGCAGAGGGGCAGGGTTCGAGAGGAATTCACCCCTCCACTTT. Residues: CATSRGAGFERNSPLHF.

This clone was observed a handful of times. The CDR3 nucleotides are TGTGCCAGTAGTATCGTGACCTACATCGGCTCCTACAATGAGCAGTTCTTC. It translates to CASSIVTYIGSYNEQFF. This chain uses TRBV19 with TRBJ2-1, with D unclear. Germline loops: CDR1 LNHDA, CDR2 SQIVND (reference sequence). Trimming pared 3 bases from V and 0 bases from J, leaving 15 bases between. CDR3 length: 17 amino acids.